This T cell receptor (beta chain) was documented in a study of human T cells and chemical hapten exposure. TCRdb itself ran the RACE reads through MiXCR, one entry per CDR3 protein. The table shows about 360,000 distinct CDR3 sequences, with more than 4.5% occurring only once. Germline CDR1 is SGHRS and CDR2 is YFSETQ. Deletions cut 5 bases from V and 5 bases from J, with 19 bases between. The CDR3 runs to 15 residues. Stated time point: patch test 1, 2 weeks after DPC sensitization. The treatment: therapeutic diphenylcyclopropenone sensitization with weekly scalp DPC. The chain carries TRBV5-1 and TRBJ1-1, with D perhaps TRBD1 (5 bases). The specimen was whole blood, collected in connection with sensitization to the hapten diphenylcyclopropenone (DPC). This sequence originates from a woman in her forties or fifties with alopecia areata. Some clones in this sample may be carry-over from other donors' samples. The CDR3 protein is CASRELGPGVTEAFF. CDR3 bases: TGCGCCAGCAGGGAGCTCGGACCGGGGGTGACTGAAGCTTTCTTT.